This T cell receptor beta chain was documented in a study of cytomegalovirus exposure and HLA in healthy donors. General study results and limits: In a later analysis, several top co-occurrence clusters appeared linked to parvovirus B19, influenza, CMV and Epstein-Barr virus. Accurate HLA-A and HLA-B prediction from TCR beta sequences was reported for most subjects. TCR beta V- and J-gene trimming, according to a later analysis, was linked to a missense DCLRE1C variant.

The PCR employed 60 Vbeta primers together with 13 Jbeta primers. Sequenced by immunoSEQ multiplex PCR; TCRdb stores in-frame clones only, minus some. The sample holds some 150,000 clones, less than 80% seen once. This CDR3 region has 10 residues. Germline V gives CDR1 GTSNPN, CDR2 SVGIG (reference sequence). Nominally healthy donors provided the samples, though records likely missed some immune exposures. As regards this clone: What it binds is not known. Its ends do not fully match the called genes, so a read error is possible.

Sequenced input: PBMCs. The chain carries TRBV30 and TRBJ2-2; unclear D gene. The sequence came from a female donor in good health and CMV-seropositive. This CDR3 reads CVLNTGELFF. CDR3 DNA: TGCGTCCTAAACACCGGGGAGCTGTTTTTT.